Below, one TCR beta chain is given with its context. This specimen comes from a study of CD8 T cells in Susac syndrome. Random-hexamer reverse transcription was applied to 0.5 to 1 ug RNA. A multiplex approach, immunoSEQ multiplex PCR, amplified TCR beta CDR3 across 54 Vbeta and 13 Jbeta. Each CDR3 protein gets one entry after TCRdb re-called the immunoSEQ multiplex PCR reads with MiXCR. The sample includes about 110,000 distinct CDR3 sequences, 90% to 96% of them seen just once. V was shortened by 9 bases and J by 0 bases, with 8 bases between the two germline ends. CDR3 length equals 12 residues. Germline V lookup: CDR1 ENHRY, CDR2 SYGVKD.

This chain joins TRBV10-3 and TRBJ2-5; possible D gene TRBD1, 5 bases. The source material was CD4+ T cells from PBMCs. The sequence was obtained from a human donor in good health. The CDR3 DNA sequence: TGTGCCATAAAGGACAACCAAGAGACCCAGTACTTC. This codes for CAIKDNQETQYF.